The 20 T cell receptor beta chains presented below share a single source sample, sequenced in a study of T-cell memory formation after mild COVID-19. In TCRdb, the 5' RACE reads were re-called with MiXCR into one record per CDR3 protein. There are fewer than 50,000 distinct CDR3 sequences in the sample; roughly 9% occur only once, and approximately 12% lies in the top ten. What was sequenced was PBMCs or a T cell subset sorted from them (not recorded which). These receptors were collected from an adult woman who had mild COVID-19 (a few samples of this study predate the infection). Cell type and time point are not known.

This chain uses TRBV25-1 with TRBJ2-3, with 7 positions matching TRBD1. Germline V gives CDR1 MGHDK, CDR2 SYGVNS. The V and J ends lost 7 bases and 4 bases, in that order; junction bases with no gene match: 8. The CDR3 is 14 residues long. This chain's CDR3 is CASKKGQSSDTQYF. In DNA, the CDR3 is TGTGCCAGCAAGAAGGGACAGTCATCAGATACGCAGTATTTT.

This clonotype was recorded a few times. The chain combines TRBV7-2 with TRBJ2-7; tentatively, D is TRBD1 (5 bases). This CDR3 is built from 14 residues. V was pared by 8 bases and J by 1 base, with 15 bases between. CDR1 SGHTA and CDR2 FQGNSA come from the germline V gene. CDR3 residues: CASCLATESYEQYF. DNA of the CDR3: TGTGCCAGCTGCCTTGCGACAGAATCCTACGAGCAGTACTTC.

This chain joins TRBV2 and TRBJ2-7; the D is unclear. V was shortened by 1 base and J by 3 bases, with 4 bases between the two germline ends. In germline, CDR1 is SNHLY, CDR2 FYNNEI. This CDR3 spans 12 amino acids. The CDR3 DNA sequence: TGTGCCAGCAGTGAAGGGTTCTACGAGCAGTACTTC. Translated: CASSEGFYEQYF.

The gene calls are TRBV7-2 and TRBJ2-3, with a possible D match to TRBD1 (6 bases). This CDR3 has 13 residues. Germline V gene sequence: CDR1 SGHTA, CDR2 FQGNSA. V dropped 4 bases and J dropped 5 bases, with 10 bases sitting between them. The CDR3 region is CASSSQQGDTQYF. The CDR3 DNA reads TGTGCCAGCAGCTCCCAACAGGGAGATACGCAGTATTTT.

The J gene is TRBJ1-1, the V gene TRBV30; 9 bases match TRBD1. Germline lookup yields CDR1 GTSNPN and CDR2 SVGIG (reference sequence). CDR3 length: 11 residues. V lost 7 bases to trimming and J lost 7 bases; unmatched junction nucleotides: 4. CDR3 nucleotide sequence: TGTGCCTCACGACAGGGGGGTGAAGCTTTCTTT. Translation gives CASRQGGEAFF. Looking up the rest from reference TRBV30 and TRBJ1-1 gives the full variable domain: SQTIHQWPATLVQPVGSPLSLECTVEGTSNPNLYWYRQAAGRGLQLLFYSVGIGQISSEVPQNLSASRPQDRQFILSSKKLLLSDSGFYLCASRQGGEAFFGQGTRLTVV.

The chain is built from TRBV5-1 and TRBJ1-1, with a tentative D call TRBD1 (5 bases). The CDR3 is made up of 17 amino acids. Trimming removed 0 bases from V and 4 bases from J, with 19 bases in between. Germline V gives CDR1 SGHRS, CDR2 YFSETQ. CDR3 in amino acids: CASSLAWGGEGSTEAFF. For the CDR3, the DNA is TGCGCCAGCAGCTTGGCATGGGGGGGGGAAGGGAGCACTGAAGCTTTCTTT. Supplemented by reference TRBV5-1 and TRBJ1-1, the full variable domain reads KAGVTQTPRYLIKTRGQQVTLSCSPISGHRSVSWYQQTPGQGLQFLFEYFSETQRNKGNFPGRFSGRQFSNSRSEMNVSTLELGDSALYLCASSLAWGGEGSTEAFFGQGTRLTVV.

The chain employs TRBV27 and TRBJ1-3; D is ambiguous. Germline-derived CDR1 and CDR2 are MNHEY and SMNVEV (reference sequence). This CDR3 is 12 amino acids long. V was cut by 8 bases and J by 4 bases, with 9 bases left in between. CDR3 loop: CASRTRGNTIYF. The CDR3 nucleotides are TGTGCCAGCCGGACCCGGGGAAACACCATATATTTT.

V is TRBV20-1 and J is TRBJ2-2; D possibly corresponds to TRBD1 (5 bases). Germline CDR1 DFQATT, CDR2 SNEGSKA (reference sequence). V lost 0 bases to trimming and J lost 4 bases, with 15 bases between them. CDR3 length: 16 residues. The CDR3 nucleotides are TGCAGTGCTAGAGATATAGACAGTCAGTTCACCGGGGAGCTGTTTTTT. Encoded protein: CSARDIDSQFTGELFF.

This clonotype was counted at least ten times. The V gene is TRBV20-1, the J gene TRBJ1-1; weak D call: TRBD1 (6 bases). Germline V gene sequence: CDR1 DFQATT, CDR2 SNEGSKA (reference sequence). The CDR3 loop spans 12 amino acids. V was pared by 4 bases and J by 7 bases, with 13 bases between. This CDR3 is CSAISYRDEAFF. The CDR3 DNA reads TGCAGTGCTATCTCTTACAGGGATGAAGCTTTCTTT.

In its sample, this clonotype was seen many times. The gene calls are TRBV20-1 and TRBJ2-7, with 13 positions matching TRBD2. The CDR3 totals 13 residues. The trim removed 5 bases at V and 7 bases at J, leaving 5 bases unmatched. From germline, CDR1 is DFQATT and CDR2 SNEGSKA (reference sequence). The CDR3 loop is CSAPTSGGREQYF. Written as DNA, the CDR3 is TGCAGTGCTCCGACTAGCGGGGGGCGTGAGCAGTACTTC.

This clonotype was recorded at least ten times. V is TRBV4-1 and J is TRBJ2-3; TRBD2 agrees at 8 bases. Germline CDR1 MGHRA, CDR2 YSYEKL. V lost 0 bases to trimming and J lost 5 bases; unmatched junction nucleotides: 10. This CDR3 has 17 residues. The CDR3 DNA reads as TGCGCCAGCAGCCAAGATATGAGCGGGGGCTACGGAGATACGCAGTATTTT. This gives the protein CASSQDMSGGYGDTQYF.

The chain combines TRBV5-1 with TRBJ2-5; 12 nucleotides match TRBD2. The CDR3 totals 16 residues. Germline V gene data show CDR1 as SGHRS and CDR2 as YFSETQ. Trimming cost V 3 bases and J 1 base; bases outside gene matches: 4. For the CDR3, the DNA is TGCGCCAGCAGCTCCGGGACTAGCGGGTTCCAAGAGACCCAGTACTTC. Translation: CASSSGTSGFQETQYF.

This clonotype has just a few counts. This chain links TRBV5-4 with TRBJ1-2; TRBD1 is a possible D gene (5 bases). Germline CDR1 is SGHNT and CDR2 is YYREEE (reference sequence). Trimming pared 0 bases from V and 1 base from J, leaving 7 bases between. The CDR3 has 14 residues. Here the CDR3 DNA reads TGTGCCAGCAGCTTGGGGCAGGGTAACTATGGCTACACCTTC. It is translated as CASSLGQGNYGYTF. The full variable domain, in which reference TRBV5-4 and TRBJ1-2 provide the parts outside the CDR3, is ETGVTQSPTHLIKTRGQQVTLRCSSQSGHNTVSWYQQALGQGPQFIFQYYREEENGRGNFPPRFSGLQFPNYSSELNVNALELDDSALYLCASSLGQGNYGYTFGSGTRLTVV.

This clonotype was observed at least ten times. This rearrangement joins TRBV20-1 to TRBJ2-1, with TRBD2 identical over 7 bases. Germline CDR1 DFQATT, CDR2 SNEGSKA (reference sequence). This CDR3 region has 14 residues. V was pared by 0 bases and J by 10 bases, with 9 bases of the junction left unmatched. CDR3: CSARDGRGVAEQFF. CDR3 DNA: TGCAGTGCTAGAGATGGGAGGGGAGTTGCGGAGCAGTTCTTC.

This clonotype was seen ten or more times. The rearrangement links TRBV7-9 to TRBJ2-2, with D possibly TRBD2 on 6 matching bases. Germline CDR1 SEHNR, CDR2 FQNEAQ (reference sequence). CDR3 length: 14 amino acids. Trimming cost V 0 bases and J 4 bases, with 6 bases left between them. CDR3 sequence reads: CASSLAGGTGELFF. The CDR3 bases are TGTGCCAGCAGCTTAGCGGGGGGCACCGGGGAGCTGTTTTTT.

The chain uses TRBV20-1 and TRBJ1-1; a possible D gene is TRBD1 (5 bases). Between the trimmed V and J ends, which lost 7 bases and 1 base, there was a span of 16 bases. Per the germline V gene, CDR1 is DFQATT and CDR2 is SNEGSKA (reference sequence). The CDR3 spans 14 residues. The CDR3 region has the DNA TGCAGTGTCAAGAGGTATCAGGGGAACACTGAAGCTTTCTTT. Its protein is CSVKRYQGNTEAFF.

The rearrangement links TRBV9 to TRBJ2-3; 7 positions agree with TRBD2. CDR1 is SGDLS, CDR2 YYNGEE, per germline. The CDR3 covers 15 residues. Losses at the gene ends were 0 bases for V and 4 bases for J; bases not matched to a gene: 5. The CDR3 nucleotides are TGTGCCAGCAGCGTAGGCCAGCGGGGATCAGATACGCAGTATTTT. It specifies CASSVGQRGSDTQYF.

This sequence joins TRBV24-1 and TRBJ2-5; TRBD1 aligns across 7 bases. Per germline, CDR1 KGHDR and CDR2 SFDVKD. CDR3 size: 14 residues. After removal of 3 bases from V and 1 base from J, the junction contained 1 base not matched to a gene. CDR3 sequence reads: CATSDRQGQETQYF. The CDR3 DNA follows: TGTGCCACCAGTGATCGACAGGGCCAAGAGACCCAGTACTTC.

The chain links TRBV11-2 to TRBJ1-2; no firm D call. V was trimmed by 0 bases and J by 0 bases, leaving 17 bases between them. The CDR3 covers 18 residues. CDR1 SGHAT and CDR2 FQNNGV come from the germline V gene. The CDR3 DNA is TGTGCCAGCAGCTTAGATCCCTTCTTAGGACGGCCTAACTATGGCTACACCTTC. Its protein product is CASSLDPFLGRPNYGYTF.

The chain employs TRBV12-3 or TRBV12-4 and TRBJ1-1, with unresolved D. V lost 3 bases to trimming and J lost 9 bases, with 8 bases between them. The CDR3 covers 11 residues. This CDR3 reads CASSFGVKAFF. CDR3 sequence (DNA): TGTGCCAGCAGTTTTGGGGTAAAAGCTTTCTTT.